These 5 T cell receptor beta chains were sequenced from one sample in a study of blood T cell repertoires in COVID-19. Clones were sequenced by immunoSEQ multiplex PCR, and TCRdb holds only the in-frame ones, with some missing. The repertoire includes around 130,000 clones, around nine tenths of them detected once, and around 3.8% sits in the top ten. Sequenced input: peripheral blood. Every receptor here comes from a man over 45 with active COVID-19.

This clone was found once. The chain employs TRBV7-2 and TRBJ1-1; D unresolved. CDR3 length equals 13 residues. The germline V gene has CDR1 SGHTA and CDR2 FQGNSA. The V end lost 2 bases, the J end lost 6 bases, and 10 bases lay between the germline ends. CDR3 protein: CASSLTREAEAFF. DNA of the CDR3: TGTGCCAGCAGCTTAACCCGCGAGGCTGAAGCTTTCTTT.

The chain combines TRBV15 with TRBJ1-5; weak D call: TRBD1 (5 bases). The CDR3 is 16 residues long. Germline V gives CDR1 LNHNV, CDR2 YYDKDF (reference sequence). Trimming pared 1 base from V and 6 bases from J, leaving 16 bases between. The DNA of the CDR3 is TGTGCCACCAGCAGAGGGGCCCAGGGTCGTACTCAGCCCCAGCATTTT. Amino acids: CATSRGAQGRTQPQHF.

The rearrangement joins TRBV28 to TRBJ2-7; D might be TRBD1 (6 bases). Per germline, CDR1 MDHEN and CDR2 SYDVKM. Deletions cut 6 bases from V and 1 base from J, with 10 bases between. CDR3 length: 13 residues. In DNA form, the CDR3 reads TGTGCCAGCAGGGTACAGGGATCCTACGAGCAGTACGTC. It yields the protein CASRVQGSYEQYV.

V and J are TRBV25-1 and TRBJ1-1, with 9 nucleotides matching TRBD1. CDR3 length equals 14 residues. CDR1 MGHDK and CDR2 SYGVNS come from the germline V gene. The V and J ends lost 8 bases and 1 base, in that order; junction bases with no gene match: 5. The CDR3 loop is CASGMTGGNTEAFF. CDR3 nucleotide sequence: TGTGCCAGCGGTATGACAGGGGGGAACACTGAAGCTTTCTTT.

This clone has more than one count but fewer than ten. The V and J genes are TRBV9 and TRBJ1-1, with TRBD1 identical over 8 bases. Germline assignment: CDR1 SGDLS and CDR2 YYNGEE. Trimming took 3 bases from V and 8 from J; bases not matched to a gene: 3. CDR3 length: 12 residues. This CDR3 is CASSGTGSEAFF. The CDR3 coding sequence is TGTGCCAGCAGCGGGACAGGGTCAGAAGCTTTCTTT.